A selection of T cell receptor beta chains follows, all from one sample in a study of blood T cell repertoires in COVID-19. Repertoires were generated with immunoSEQ multiplex PCR, while TCRdb's copy carries only in-frame clones and drops some. The table shows about 81,000 clones, with 90% to 95% occurring only once. Specimen: peripheral blood. The receptors were sampled from a human donor with active COVID-19. The donor label of this sample is uncertain. Each CDR3 is given with its conserved first and last residue. The D gene is left open where the match is weak. Rows give clone size only sometimes, using once, few, many, or a class for an expanded clone.

D	V	size	J	CDR3	DNA
-	TRBV6-5	-	TRBJ1-6	CASSRTFRGGSPLHF	TGTGCCAGCAGCCGGACCTTTCGCGGGGGTTCACCCCTCCACTTT
-	TRBV10-3	-	TRBJ1-5	CAIRGEGGNQPQHF	TGTGCCATCAGGGGGGAGGGTGGCAATCAGCCCCAGCATTTT
-	TRBV7-2	-	TRBJ1-1	CASTNRRDTEAFF	TGTGCCAGCACCAACCGGAGGGACACTGAAGCTTTCTTT
-	TRBV6-2/TRBV6-3	-	TRBJ2-1	CASSRTHRDEQFF	TGTGCCAGCAGCAGGACTCACCGGGATGAGCAGTTCTTC
-	TRBV24-1	once	TRBJ2-3	CATSDLGANTQYF	TGTGCCACCAGTGATTTAGGAGCAAATACGCAGTATTTT
TRBD1	TRBV2	-	TRBJ2-2	CASRGQGVETGELFF	TGTGCCAGCAGGGGACAGGGGGTGGAAACCGGGGAGCTGTTTTTT
TRBD2	TRBV5-1	-	TRBJ2-5	CASSEGRVPETQYF	TGCGCCAGCAGTGAGGGGAGGGTCCCAGAGACCCAGTACTTC
TRBD1	TRBV25-1	once	TRBJ1-5	CASSQTGGGQPQHF	TGTGCCAGCAGTCAGACAGGGGGCGGTCAGCCCCAGCATTTT
-	TRBV9	-	TRBJ2-1	CASSVERESYNEQFF	TGTGCCAGCAGCGTAGAGAGGGAGTCCTACAATGAGCAGTTCTTC
-	TRBV19	-	TRBJ1-2	CASRSGGRYGYTF	TGTGCCAGTAGATCGGGGGGACGCTATGGCTACACCTTC
-	TRBV2	-	TRBJ1-4	CASSEFRPARVLGEKLFF	TGTGCCAGCAGTGAATTTCGCCCCGCACGGGTCTTAGGTGAAAAACTGTTTTTT
-	TRBV28	-	TRBJ2-7	CASRSTGNYEQYF	TGTGCCAGCAGGTCAACAGGAAATTACGAGCAGTACTTC
-	TRBV7-2	-	TRBJ2-7	CASNRESTWVQYF	TGTGCCTCGAACAGGGAGTCTACGTGGGTGCAGTACTTC
-	TRBV29-1	-	TRBJ2-7	CSVEDRTGGMYEQYF	TGCAGCGTTGAAGACCGGACAGGCGGGATGTACGAGCAGTACTTC
-	TRBV5-4	once	TRBJ2-3	CASRGGFPSTDTQYF	TGTGCCAGCAGGGGCGGGTTCCCTAGCACAGATACGCAGTATTTT
-	TRBV27	-	TRBJ2-3	CASSPRGSASTDTQYF	TGTGCCAGCAGTCCACGAGGGTCGGCGAGTACAGATACGCAGTATTTT
TRBD1	TRBV7-7	-	TRBJ2-1	CASSLGTGAHNEQFF	TGTGCTAGCAGCCTCGGGACAGGGGCCCACAATGAGCAGTTCTTC
-	TRBV19	-	TRBJ1-6	CASSIWSGSPLHF	TGTGCCAGTAGTATATGGAGTGGATCACCCCTCCACTTT
TRBD1	TRBV29-1	-	TRBJ2-7	CSVARDRPYEQYF	TGCAGCGTTGCCCGGGACAGGCCCTACGAGCAGTACTTC
TRBD2	TRBV5-1	-	TRBJ2-3	CASSLQRGDTDTQYF	TGCGCCAGCAGCTTGCAACGGGGGGACACAGATACGCAGTATTTT
TRBD1	TRBV4-2	-	TRBJ1-2	CASSQETAGTGNYGYTF	TGTGCCAGCAGCCAAGAAACGGCAGGGACAGGGAACTATGGCTACACCTTC
-	TRBV15	-	TRBJ2-2	CATRSARRRGYDRESGGELFF	TGTGCCACCAGGTCCGCTAGGAGGAGGGGATACGATAGGGAGTCGGGCGGGGAGCTGTTTTTT
-	TRBV19	-	TRBJ1-5	CASGSENGVRAQHF	TGTGCCAGCGGGAGCGAAAACGGGGTTCGAGCCCAGCATTTT
TRBD1	TRBV27	-	TRBJ1-2	CASRGTGRGGYTF	TGTGCCAGCCGAGGGACAGGGAGGGGAGGCTACACCTTC
-	TRBV11-3	-	TRBJ1-2	CASSLVADGYTF	TGTGCCAGCAGCTTAGTCGCAGATGGCTACACCTTC
-	TRBV3-1/TRBV3-2	-	TRBJ1-2	CASSQVAAGGYTF	TGTGCCAGCAGCCAAGTCGCCGCGGGCGGCTACACCTTC
TRBD2	TRBV6-6	once	TRBJ2-1	CASRLGLAGGDEQFF	TGTGCCAGCAGACTGGGACTAGCGGGAGGGGATGAGCAGTTCTTC
-	TRBV4-2	-	TRBJ1-3	CASSQLTQSSGNTIYF	TGTGCCAGCAGCCAATTGACACAGAGCTCTGGAAACACCATATATTTT
-	TRBV7-9	-	TRBJ1-5	CASSLDGSAGQPQHF	TGTGCCAGCAGCTTAGATGGGTCAGCAGGTCAGCCCCAGCATTTT
TRBD2	TRBV7-9	-	TRBJ2-3	CATVPALGAGGSTDTQYF	TGTGCCACGGTACCGGCCCTTGGGGCGGGGGGTAGCACAGATACGCAGTATTTT
-	TRBV10-1	-	TRBJ2-2	CASGEFYTGELFF	TGCGCCTCCGGAGAGTTCTACACCGGGGAGCTGTTTTTT
TRBD2	TRBV18	-	TRBJ2-1	CASSPPERGGLNEQFF	TGTGCCAGCTCACCACCCGAGCGGGGGGGCCTCAATGAGCAGTTCTTC
-	TRBV15	-	TRBJ2-7	CATSREPGREQYF	TGTGCCACCAGCCGAGAACCAGGGCGCGAGCAGTACTTC
TRBD1	TRBV27	-	TRBJ1-5	CASSGGWSNQPQHF	TGTGCCAGCTCAGGGGGCTGGAGCAATCAGCCCCAGCATTTT
TRBD1	TRBV28	-	TRBJ1-2	CASSLGGTGQGIYGYTF	TGTGCCAGCAGTTTAGGCGGGACAGGACAGGGGATTTATGGCTACACCTTC
TRBD1	TRBV6-6	-	TRBJ2-7	CASSYTGVNEQYF	TGTGCCAGCAGTTATACAGGGGTGAACGAGCAGTACTTC
-	TRBV18	-	TRBJ1-1	CASSPTGGEVAFF	TGTGCCAGCTCACCAACGGGCGGGGAAGTAGCTTTCTTT
TRBD1	TRBV4-2	-	TRBJ2-7	CASSHRTGRSYEQYF	TGTGCCAGCAGCCATAGGACAGGGAGATCCTACGAGCAGTACTTC
TRBD1	TRBV14	few	TRBJ2-7	CASSQGQFLVHYEQYF	TGTGCCAGCAGCCAGGGACAGTTTTTGGTCCATTACGAGCAGTACTTC
TRBD1	TRBV5-1	-	TRBJ2-7	CASSLETGALSYEQYF	TGCGCCAGCAGCCTAGAAACAGGGGCCCTTTCCTACGAGCAGTACTTC
-	TRBV6-5	-	TRBJ2-7	CASGRQPYEQYF	TGTGCCAGCGGCAGACAGCCCTACGAGCAGTACTTC
-	TRBV3-1/TRBV3-2	-	TRBJ1-2	CASSQAGGRYGYTF	TGTGCCAGCAGCCAAGCCGGGGGTCGATATGGCTACACCTTC
-	TRBV6-2/TRBV6-3	once	TRBJ2-7	CASSPDRGLDRIKQYF	TGTGCCAGCAGTCCGGACAGGGGACTAGATAGGATAAAGCAGTACTTC
TRBD1	TRBV3-1/TRBV3-2	-	TRBJ1-5	CASSQENRGARNHCNQPQHF	TGTGCCAGCAGCCAAGAAAACAGGGGGGCTAGGAATCATTGCAATCAGCCCCAGCATTTT
-	TRBV13	-	TRBJ2-1	CASSLGLGYNEQFF	TGTGCCAGCAGCTTAGGCCTCGGCTACAATGAGCAGTTCTTC
TRBD1	TRBV18	-	TRBJ2-5	CASSPTGGKETQYF	TGTGCCAGCTCACCGACAGGGGGCAAGGAGACCCAGTACTTC
-	TRBV3-1/TRBV3-2	-	TRBJ1-4	CASSPKGLINEKLFF	TGTGCCAGCAGCCCCAAGGGGTTAATTAATGAAAAACTGTTTTTT
TRBD2	TRBV18	-	TRBJ2-7	CASSPNRLAGTYEQYF	TGTGCCAGCTCACCAAATCGGCTAGCGGGTACCTACGAGCAGTACTTC
-	TRBV29-1	-	TRBJ2-1	CSVDNLVVEQFF	TGCAGCGTTGATAACCTAGTCGTTGAGCAGTTCTTC
TRBD2	TRBV19	once	TRBJ2-3	CASSMGLAGLFGTDTQYF	TGTGCCAGTAGTATGGGACTAGCGGGGTTGTTTGGCACAGATACGCAGTATTTT